The rows below give T cell receptor beta chains drawn from one sample of a study of T-cell memory formation after mild COVID-19. TCRdb re-derived calls from the 5' RACE reads in MiXCR, one entry per CDR3 protein. The sample lists about 320,000 distinct CDR3 sequences, roughly an eighth occurring once. The material sequenced was PBMCs or a T cell subset sorted from them (not recorded which). These receptor sequences come from a young man who had mild COVID-19 (a few samples of this study predate the infection). Cell type and time point are not known. Both conserved end residues are part of each CDR3. A D gene is named only where the DNA matches it firmly. Expanded clones are given a class, and other clones once, few, many or no size at all.

size,D,J,V,DNA,CDR3
-,TRBD1,TRBJ1-1,TRBV5-1,TGCGCCAGCAGCTTGGCCAGGGGGCAGGGCACTGAAGCTTTCTTT,CASSLARGQGTEAFF
few,-,TRBJ2-1,TRBV7-8,TGTGCCAGCAGCTTAGACGGCCCGAGCTCCTACAATGAGCAGTTCTTC,CASSLDGPSSYNEQFF
few,TRBD1,TRBJ2-3,TRBV7-3,TGTGCCAGCAGCTCCCCGGGACAGACTAGCACAGATACGCAGTATTTT,CASSSPGQTSTDTQYF
-,-,TRBJ2-7,TRBV12-3/TRBV12-4,TGTGCCAGCAGTTTCAGCTTGGGCGCGGCCTACGAGCAGTACTTC,CASSFSLGAAYEQYF
-,TRBD1,TRBJ2-6,TRBV7-3,TGTGCCAGCAGGGGCCGGACAGGGCCGTTCTCTGGGGCCAACGTCCTGACTTTC,CASRGRTGPFSGANVLTF
few,-,TRBJ2-7,TRBV12-3/TRBV12-4,TGTGCCAGCAGTTTAAGCGGGACACGGGGTGAGCAGTACTTC,CASSLSGTRGEQYF
few,-,TRBJ2-1,TRBV6-2/TRBV6-3,TGTGCCAGCAGCTCCGGACCTCAAGACTCCTACAATGAGCAGTTCTTC,CASSSGPQDSYNEQFF
few,TRBD2,TRBJ2-3,TRBV12-3/TRBV12-4,TGTGCCAGCAGACGCAATCCGGGGGGGCTCACAGATACGCAGTATTTT,CASRRNPGGLTDTQYF
-,-,TRBJ2-2,TRBV4-1,TGCGCCAGCAGCGGACTTCTAACGTGGCACGGGGAGCTGTTTTTT,CASSGLLTWHGELFF
-,-,TRBJ1-1,TRBV7-9,TGTGCCAGCAGGAAGTCAGGGGTCCCTGAAGCTTTCTTT,CASRKSGVPEAFF